Following are 9 T cell receptor beta chains from one sample sequenced in a study of shared clonotypes between healthy human individuals. Method: immunoSEQ multiplex PCR; TCRdb's copy keeps in-frame clones and lacks some. The sample carries 450,000 to 500,000 clones, around 80% recorded once. Material: PBMCs. The receptors shown here come from a middle-aged woman in good health. Some clones in this sample may be carry-over from other donors' samples.

The V gene is TRBV9, the J gene TRBJ2-1; either TRBD1 or TRBD2 may supply D (6 bases each). This CDR3 has 17 residues. Germline assignment: CDR1 SGDLS and CDR2 YYNGEE. Trimming shortened V by 0 bases and J by 4 bases, and 17 bases separated the two germline ends. This chain's CDR3 is CASSVGEGGFLYNEQFF. As DNA, the CDR3 is TGTGCCAGCAGCGTAGGTGAGGGGGGCTTTTTGTACAATGAGCAGTTCTTC.

Ten or more counts support this clone. CDR3 amino acids: CAWSVRGTGKGYEQYF. The CDR3 DNA reads TGTGCCTGGAGTGTACGGGGGACAGGGAAAGGCTACGAGCAGTACTTC. This rearrangement joins TRBV30 to TRBJ2-5; 9 bases are a match to TRBD1. The J call is doubtful: the DNA matches TRBJ2-7 better. This CDR3 comprises 16 residues. Germline V gene lookup returns CDR1 GTSNPN and CDR2 SVGIG (reference sequence).

This chain uses TRBV15 with TRBJ2-5; D unclear. Germline V gives CDR1 LNHNV, CDR2 YYDKDF (reference sequence). This CDR3 is built from 13 residues. V dropped 1 base and J dropped 5 bases, with 8 bases sitting between them. Here the CDR3 reads CATSRVLGETQYF. The CDR3 region has the DNA TGTGCCACCAGCAGAGTCTTGGGGGAGACCCAGTACTTC.

This clone was seen once. The chain joins TRBV7-9 to TRBJ1-2; D gene ambiguous. CDR1 SEHNR and CDR2 FQNEAQ come from the germline V gene (reference sequence). The CDR3 loop spans 11 amino acids. V gave up 1 base and J gave up 7 bases, with 4 bases separating them. CDR3 sequence (DNA): TGTGCCAGCAGCTTAGACGTTGGCTACACCTTC. Translation gives CASSLDVGYTF.

The V and J genes are TRBV5-1 and TRBJ2-3; 14 bases agree with TRBD2. The CDR3 runs 16 residues. Germline V gene lookup returns CDR1 SGHRS and CDR2 YFSETQ. V trimming: 4 bases; J trimming: 1 base; junction bases outside the gene matches: 2. CDR3 amino acids: CASSAGLAGGTDTQYF. The CDR3 nucleotides read TGCGCCAGCAGCGCGGGACTAGCGGGAGGCACAGATACGCAGTATTTT. Together with reference TRBV5-1 and TRBJ2-3, the CDR3 gives the full variable domain: KAGVTQTPRYLIKTRGQQVTLSCSPISGHRSVSWYQQTPGQGLQFLFEYFSETQRNKGNFPGRFSGRQFSNSRSEMNVSTLELGDSALYLCASSAGLAGGTDTQYFGPGTRLTVL.

The chain joins TRBV4-1 to TRBJ1-1, with D unresolved. The CDR3 runs 15 residues. V lost 4 bases and J 1 base, leaving 13 bases between the germline ends. CDR1 and CDR2 from the germline V gene are MGHRA and YSYEKL. Here the CDR3 DNA reads TGCGCCAGCAGCCCTCGTGGAGGGCCGAACACTGAAGCTTTCTTT. This translates into CASSPRGGPNTEAFF.

This chain joins TRBV27 and TRBJ1-5, with D possibly matching TRBD1 (6 bases). Germline lookup yields CDR1 MNHEY and CDR2 SMNVEV (reference sequence). Trimming left V 2 bases short and J 5 bases short, with 25 bases between. The CDR3 has 19 amino acids. The CDR3 here is CASSLKATLWQGFYQPQHF. The CDR3 DNA reads as TGTGCCAGCAGTTTAAAGGCCACCCTGTGGCAGGGGTTTTATCAGCCCCAGCATTTT.

This chain links TRBV10-3 with TRBJ1-1, with D maybe TRBD1 (6 bases). Trimming took off 6 bases at V and 1 base at J, with 12 bases between the two ends. There are 14 residues in the CDR3. The germline V gene has CDR1 ENHRY and CDR2 SYGVKD. CDR3 sequence (DNA): TGTGCCATCAGCCCGGGACAAACGAACACTGAAGCTTTCTTT. Protein: CAISPGQTNTEAFF.

The rearrangement joins TRBV19 to TRBJ1-1; 7 positions agree with TRBD1. J was trimmed by 1 base and V by 5 bases; bases with no gene match: 13. This CDR3 has 17 amino acids. Germline loops: CDR1 LNHDA, CDR2 SQIVND (reference sequence). CDR3 coding DNA: TGTGCCAGTAGTTCAAGAGCGGGGGAGGGGGCGAACACTGAAGCTTTCTTT. Translation gives CASSSRAGEGANTEAFF.